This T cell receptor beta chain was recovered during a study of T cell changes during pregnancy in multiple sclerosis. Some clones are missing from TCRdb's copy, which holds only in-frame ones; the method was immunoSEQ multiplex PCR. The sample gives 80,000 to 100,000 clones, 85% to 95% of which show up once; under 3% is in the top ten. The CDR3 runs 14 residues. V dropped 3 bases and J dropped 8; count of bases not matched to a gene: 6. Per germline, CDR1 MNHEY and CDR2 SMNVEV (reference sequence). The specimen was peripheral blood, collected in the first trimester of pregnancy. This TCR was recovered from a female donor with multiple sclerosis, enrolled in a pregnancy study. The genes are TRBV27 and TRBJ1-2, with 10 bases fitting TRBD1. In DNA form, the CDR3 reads TGTGCCAGCAGTTTCCGGGACAGGGGTCGCGGCTACACCTTC. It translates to CASSFRDRGRGYTF.